The source of this TCR beta chain is a study of blood T cells in healthy people across ages. Whole-study findings and limits: PBMC samples, being unsorted, prevented any conclusive comparison of naive and antigen-experienced cells.

Primed by a sample-barcoded 5' primer and a J-beta primer mix, a second PCR proceeded for about 7 to 11 cycles. TCRdb reprocessed the 5' RACE reads via MiXCR and lists one record per CDR3 protein. The sample shows fewer than 750,000 distinct CDR3 sequences, more than 45% of them seen only once. Every sample gave at least 6 micrograms of total RNA when it was extracted. The germline V and J ends were trimmed by 1 base and 4 bases, with 12 bases remaining between them. CDR1 is SGHAT and CDR2 is FQDESV in the germline V gene (reference sequence). CDR3 length: 15 residues. On this clonotype itself: Its antigen is undetermined.

The V call is TRBV11-1, the J call TRBJ2-3; the D gene is possibly TRBD2 (5 bases). This clonotype originated in a man aged 80 or over in good health. The sample consisted of blood. This CDR3 is CASSLGDGEPDTQYF. The CDR3 DNA follows: TGTGCCAGCAGCTTAGGTGACGGGGAACCAGATACGCAGTATTTT. Looking up the rest from reference TRBV11-1 and TRBJ2-3 gives the full variable domain: EAEVAQSPRYKITEKSQAVAFWCDPISGHATLYWYRQILGQGPELLVQFQDESVVDDSQLPKDRFSAERLKGVDSTLKIQPAELGDSAMYLCASSLGDGEPDTQYFGPGTRLTVL.